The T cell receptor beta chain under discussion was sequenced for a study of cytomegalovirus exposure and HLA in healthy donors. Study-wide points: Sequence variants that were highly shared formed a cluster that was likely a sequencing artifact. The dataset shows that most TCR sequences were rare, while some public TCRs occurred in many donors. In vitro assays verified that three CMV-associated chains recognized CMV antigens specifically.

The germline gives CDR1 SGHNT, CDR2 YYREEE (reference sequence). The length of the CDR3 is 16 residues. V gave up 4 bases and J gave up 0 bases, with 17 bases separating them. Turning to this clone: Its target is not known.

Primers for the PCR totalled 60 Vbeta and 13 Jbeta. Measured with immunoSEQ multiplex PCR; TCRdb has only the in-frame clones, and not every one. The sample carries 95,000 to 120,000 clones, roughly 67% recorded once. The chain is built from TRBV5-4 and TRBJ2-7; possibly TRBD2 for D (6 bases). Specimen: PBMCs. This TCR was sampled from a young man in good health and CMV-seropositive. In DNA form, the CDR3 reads TGTGCCAGCAGCCCTGGAGGGACTGTCCGCTCCTACGAGCAGTACTTC. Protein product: CASSPGGTVRSYEQYF. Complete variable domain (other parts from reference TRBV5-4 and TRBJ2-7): ETGVTQSPTHLIKTRGQQVTLRCSSQSGHNTVSWYQQALGQGPQFIFQYYREEENGRGNFPPRFSGLQFPNYSSELNVNALELDDSALYLCASSPGGTVRSYEQYFGPGTRLTVT.